Shown below are 27 T cell receptor beta chains from a single sample sequenced in a study of human T cells and chemical hapten exposure (TCRdb year 2021). According to the study, the label for this sample's time point signals: patch test 2, 6 weeks after DPC sensitization. Read against the paper, the sample's treatment or condition label means: therapeutic diphenylcyclopropenone sensitization with weekly scalp DPC. The protocol used for the library was RACE. The run used a NextSeq 500. TCRdb ran its own pipeline on the public reads, namely fastp trimming at Q25 and MiXCR clone calling, and kept in-frame beta chains. Rows with a matching CDR3 protein are joined into one entry that keeps the most common DNA and genes. The table for this sample lists nearly 95,000 distinct CDR3 sequences; approximately 9.9% of them were counted only once. The leading ten clones occupy around 2.1% of the sample. Sample: whole blood, taken in connection with sensitization to the hapten diphenylcyclopropenone (DPC). These receptors were taken from a man aged 40-50 years with alopecia areata. Some clones in this sample may be carry-over from other donors' samples.

This clonotype was counted at least ten times. V is TRBV20-1 and J is TRBJ2-1; 7 positions agree with TRBD2. Germline CDR1 reads DFQATT; CDR2 reads SNEGSKA (reference sequence). This CDR3 is built from 14 residues. The V and J ends lost 3 bases and 7 bases, in that order; junction bases with no gene match: 9. Here the CDR3 reads CSARGGGAGNEQFF. The DNA of the CDR3 is TGCAGTGCTAGGGGGGGGGGAGCCGGAAATGAGCAGTTCTTC.

The chain employs TRBV5-1 and TRBJ2-7; no clear D gene. CDR3 length: 15 amino acids. Germline lookup yields CDR1 SGHRS and CDR2 YFSETQ. V lost 5 bases and J 4 bases, leaving 19 bases between the germline ends. CDR3 bases: TGCGCCAGCAGGCCCGGCGTCATGGATGTATACGAGCAGTACTTC. Translated, it gives CASRPGVMDVYEQYF.

This clonotype occurred a few times. The chain has TRBV3-1 and TRBJ2-2, with TRBD2 matching over 16 bases. CDR1 is LGHDT and CDR2 is YNNKEL in the germline V gene (reference sequence). This CDR3 is 17 amino acids long. The ends lost 4 bases at V and 6 bases at J; junction bases unmatched: 5. The CDR3, as DNA: TGTGCCAGCAGCCGGGGACTAGCGGGAGGGTCGGCCGGGGAGCTGTTTTTT. This gives the protein CASSRGLAGGSAGELFF.

This clonotype has ten or more counts. The rearrangement uses TRBV24-1 and TRBJ2-3; D gene ambiguous. V was cut by 8 bases and J by 1 base, with 9 bases left in between. Germline V gives CDR1 KGHDR, CDR2 SFDVKD. The CDR3 contains 13 residues. The CDR3 nucleotides are TGTGCCACCAAGACCGAAGGCACAGATACGCAGTATTTT. It specifies CATKTEGTDTQYF.

This clonotype was found a few times. V and J are TRBV29-1 and TRBJ2-6; D not certain. The CDR3 sequence is 13 residues long. The ends were cut back, 3 bases at V and 2 bases at J, with 5 bases in the middle. CDR1 and CDR2 from the germline V gene are SQVTM and ANQGSEA. The CDR3 coding sequence is TGCAGCGTTGAGCGAACTGGGGCCAACGTCCTGACTTTC. Residues: CSVERTGANVLTF.

V and J are TRBV27 and TRBJ2-4; a weak D match, TRBD2 (5 bases). This CDR3 has 15 amino acids. V was pared by 5 bases and J by 6 bases, with 17 bases between. Per germline, CDR1 MNHEY and CDR2 SMNVEV (reference sequence). The DNA of the CDR3 is TGTGCCAGCAGTCCGGGGTCTCTAAGGTTAAACATTCAGTACTTC. Protein product: CASSPGSLRLNIQYF.

The chain links TRBV20-1 to TRBJ1-4, with TRBD1 matching over 8 bases. The CDR3 has 15 residues. Losses at the gene ends were 2 bases for V and 6 bases for J; bases not matched to a gene: 8. Germline CDR1 DFQATT, CDR2 SNEGSKA (reference sequence). The CDR3 DNA reads as TGCAGTGCTAGACCTCCCACAGGGGGTGATGAAAAACTGTTTTTT. It encodes CSARPPTGGDEKLFF.

The rearrangement joins TRBV6-2 or TRBV6-3 to TRBJ2-3; the D gene is possibly TRBD2 (5 bases). V was cut by 4 bases and J by 7 bases, with 21 bases left in between. Germline V lookup: CDR1 MNHEY, CDR2 SVGEGT. This CDR3 has 16 residues. The CDR3 loop is CASSSHLRGLSNTQYF. The DNA for the CDR3 is TGTGCCAGCAGTTCACACCTCCGCGGGCTATCGAATACGCAGTATTTT.

V gene TRBV9 combines with J gene TRBJ2-5, with D perhaps TRBD1 (6 bases). The V gene lost 0 bases and the J gene lost 3 bases, with 18 bases spanning the gap. The CDR3 contains 17 residues. The germline CDR1 and CDR2 sequences are SGDLS and YYNGEE. The DNA of the CDR3 is TGTGCCAGCAGCGTAGACCCAGGGGACGGCCTAAAAGAGACCCAGTACTTC. Translated: CASSVDPGDGLKETQYF.

The chain couples TRBV6-5 to TRBJ1-3; D is undetermined. The germline V gene encodes CDR1 MNHEY and CDR2 SVGAGI. This CDR3 spans 14 amino acids. V shed 6 bases and J shed 0 bases, with 9 bases lying between them. This CDR3 reads CASSLDVSGNTIYF. The CDR3 DNA follows: TGTGCCAGCAGCTTGGATGTCTCTGGAAACACCATATATTTT.

This chain uses TRBV28 with TRBJ2-6; D is uncertain. This CDR3 comprises 18 residues. Trimming cost V 5 bases and J 0 bases, with 17 bases left between them. CDR1 and CDR2 (germline): MDHEN, SYDVKM. CDR3 region: CASSTKSGRSSGANVLTF. In nucleotides, the CDR3 is TGTGCCAGCAGTACCAAATCTGGACGGAGCTCTGGGGCCAACGTCCTGACTTTC.

The chain uses TRBV19 and TRBJ2-1, with D unclear. The germline V gene encodes CDR1 LNHDA and CDR2 SQIVND (reference sequence). This CDR3 has 15 residues. The ends were cut back, 3 bases at V and 7 bases at J, with 16 bases in the middle. The DNA of the CDR3 is TGTGCCAGTAGTATTGGCGCCTCGCGAGGTAATGAGCAGTTCTTC. It codes for CASSIGASRGNEQFF.

The chain links TRBV28 to TRBJ2-4; 7 bases match TRBD2. The trim removed 3 bases at V and 1 base at J, leaving 21 bases unmatched. Per germline, CDR1 MDHEN and CDR2 SYDVKM. The CDR3 runs to 21 residues. The CDR3 DNA follows: TGTGCCAGCAGTTTCGATCGGGGAGAAGCAACGACTAGCCTTGCCAAAAACATTCAGTACTTC. This gives the protein CASSFDRGEATTSLAKNIQYF. Combining the CDR3 with reference TRBV28 and TRBJ2-4 gives the whole variable domain DVKVTQSSRYLVKRTGEKVFLECVQDMDHENMFWYRQDPGLGLRLIYFSYDVKMKEKGDIPEGYSVSREKKERFSLILESASTNQTSMYLCASSFDRGEATTSLAKNIQYFGAGTRLSVL.

The chain employs TRBV6-2 or TRBV6-3 and TRBJ1-1, with no clear D. V dropped 2 bases and J dropped 8 bases, with 9 bases sitting between them. The germline V gene encodes CDR1 MNHEY and CDR2 SVGEGT. The CDR3 runs 12 residues. The CDR3 sequence is CASSYVGAEAFF. The CDR3, as DNA: TGTGCCAGCAGTTACGTGGGAGCCGAAGCTTTCTTT.

The chain combines TRBV7-2 with TRBJ1-6; unclear D gene. The V gene lost 4 bases and the J gene lost 12 bases, with 19 bases spanning the gap. Germline V lookup: CDR1 SGHTA, CDR2 FQGNSA. CDR3 length: 15 amino acids. The CDR3 DNA is TGTGCCAGCAGCTCCCCCTCTTCAGGAACCAGACCCCTCCACTTT. Encoded protein: CASSSPSSGTRPLHF. Variable domain in full (rest from reference TRBV7-2 and TRBJ1-6): GAGVSQSPSNKVTEKGKDVELRCDPISGHTALYWYRQSLGQGLEFLIYFQGNSAPDKSGLPSDRFSAERTGGSVSTLTIQRTQQEDSAVYLCASSSPSSGTRPLHFGNGTRLTVT.

This clonotype showed up just a few times. The gene calls are TRBV6-2 or TRBV6-3 and TRBJ2-1; no reliable D call. Trimming pared 7 bases from V and 1 base from J, leaving 11 bases between. Germline-derived CDR1 and CDR2 are MNHEY and SVGEGT. The CDR3 runs 14 residues. CDR3 nucleotide sequence: TGTGCCAGCAATTTGGACGGATCCTACAATGAGCAGTTCTTC. Residues: CASNLDGSYNEQFF.

The gene calls are TRBV6-5 and TRBJ1-3, with D perhaps TRBD1 (6 bases). V was pared by 10 bases and J by 0 bases, with 16 bases between. The length of the CDR3 is 15 residues. Germline V gene lookup returns CDR1 MNHEY and CDR2 SVGAGI. The DNA for the CDR3 is TGTGCCACCTCAAACAGGGACGTCTCTGGAAACACCATATATTTT. Translation: CATSNRDVSGNTIYF.

This CDR3 reads CASSQSLSSGREKTQYF. The CDR3 DNA is TGTGCCAGCAGCCAGAGCCTTTCTAGCGGGAGAGAAAAGACCCAGTACTTC. The rearrangement links TRBV14 to TRBJ2-5; 10 bases map to TRBD2. CDR3 length: 17 amino acids. Losses at the gene ends were 3 bases for V and 6 bases for J; bases not matched to a gene: 13. Germline V gene sequence: CDR1 SGHDN, CDR2 FVKESK.

This clonotype was counted between two and nine times. The chain uses TRBV19 and TRBJ1-5, with 10 bases matching TRBD1. Germline V gene sequence: CDR1 LNHDA, CDR2 SQIVND (reference sequence). V was clipped by 5 bases and J by 5 bases; unmatched bases: 6. The CDR3 loop spans 15 amino acids. CDR3 amino acids: CASSPRDRGYQPQHF. For the CDR3, the DNA is TGTGCCAGTAGTCCCAGGGACAGGGGCTATCAGCCCCAGCATTTT.

Many counts were recorded for this clonotype. This chain joins TRBV6-5 and TRBJ2-7, with D perhaps TRBD1 (5 bases). V lost 8 bases to trimming and J lost 5 bases, with 13 bases between them. The CDR3 runs 12 residues. CDR1 is MNHEY, CDR2 SVGAGI, per germline. CDR3: CASGARGDEQYF. DNA of the CDR3: TGTGCCAGCGGCGCTAGGGGCGACGAGCAGTACTTC.

The V call is TRBV7-2, the J call TRBJ2-3; tentatively, D is TRBD2 (6 bases). V was cut by 8 bases and J by 2 bases, with 14 bases left in between. Germline CDR1 is SGHTA and CDR2 is FQGNSA. The CDR3 runs 14 residues. Written as DNA, the CDR3 is TGTGCCAGCTTCCGGAGGGACTTCACAGATACGCAGTATTTT. It is translated as CASFRRDFTDTQYF.

The rearrangement joins TRBV20-1 to TRBJ2-3; 9 bases fit TRBD2. CDR3 size: 16 residues. V gave up 6 bases and J gave up 5 bases; unmatched junction bases: 15. The germline gives CDR1 DFQATT, CDR2 SNEGSKA (reference sequence). In DNA, the CDR3 is TGCAGTGCCCCCACACTGGGAGCGGGAGGAGTAGATACGCAGTATTTT. Amino acids: CSAPTLGAGGVDTQYF.

The J gene is TRBJ1-5, the V gene TRBV12-3 or TRBV12-4; 9 positions agree with TRBD1. The CDR3 contains 17 residues. Losses at the gene ends were 4 bases for V and 0 bases for J; bases not matched to a gene: 7. CDR3 loop: CASSSRQGDYSNQPQHF. The CDR3 DNA reads as TGTGCCAGCAGTTCCAGACAGGGGGATTATAGCAATCAGCCCCAGCATTTT.

This clonotype was seen at least ten times. This chain links TRBV6-5 with TRBJ1-4; no reliable D call. This CDR3 is 14 amino acids long. V was shortened by 2 bases and J by 8 bases, with 12 bases between the two germline ends. Germline lookup yields CDR1 MNHEY and CDR2 SVGAGI. The CDR3 region is CASSYDPLGEKLFF. Written as DNA, the CDR3 is TGTGCCAGCAGTTACGACCCTCTAGGGGAAAAACTGTTTTTT.

The chain uses TRBV29-1 and TRBJ1-1; 8 nucleotides match TRBD1. With 5 bases clipped from V and 8 bases from J, the junction kept 13 bases outside the gene matches. CDR3 size: 14 residues. The germline V gene has CDR1 SQVTM and CDR2 ANQGSEA. The DNA for the CDR3 is TGCAGCGTTTCCCCGGGCAGGGGGCGCGGGGAAGCTTTCTTT. Its translation: CSVSPGRGRGEAFF.

The J gene is TRBJ2-3, the V gene TRBV20-1, with 8 bases fitting TRBD1. Germline CDR1 and CDR2: DFQATT and SNEGSKA (reference sequence). There are 13 residues in the CDR3. Trimming cost V 5 bases and J 3 bases; bases outside gene matches: 4. CDR3: CSAPWTGTDTQYF. The DNA of the CDR3 is TGCAGTGCTCCGTGGACAGGGACAGATACGCAGTATTTT.

J is TRBJ2-7 and V is TRBV19; D may be TRBD1 (6 bases). The germline V and J ends were trimmed by 3 bases and 3 bases, with 15 bases remaining between them. The length of the CDR3 is 15 residues. The V gene's germline CDR1 is LNHDA and CDR2 SQIVND (reference sequence). CDR3 coding DNA: TGTGCCAGTAGTATGTCAGGACAGTCCCGCTACGAGCAGTACTTC. It specifies CASSMSGQSRYEQYF. Variable domain in full (rest from reference TRBV19 and TRBJ2-7): DGGITQSPKYLFRKEGQNVTLSCEQNLNHDAMYWYRQDPGQGLRLIYYSQIVNDFQKGDIAEGYSVSREKKESFPLTVTSAQKNPTAFYLCASSMSGQSRYEQYFGPGTRLTVT.